This is a list of T cell receptor beta chains from one sample in a study of blood T cell repertoires in COVID-19. The repertoire was sequenced with immunoSEQ multiplex PCR; TCRdb's copy has only in-frame clones and lacks some. This repertoire shows roughly 100,000 clones, more than 60% found once; its top ten account for less than 25%. The sample taken for sequencing was peripheral blood. These receptors were collected from a man aged 70-80 years with active or convalescent COVID-19. Both conserved end residues are part of each CDR3. Fields, in order: clone size, J gene, D gene, V gene, CDR3 DNA, CDR3 protein. D genes are given only for firm matches. Clone sizes are given selectively: once, few, many, or a class where the clone is expanded.

clone_size: NA; j_call: TRBJ1-5; d_call: TRBD1; v_call: TRBV6-5; cdr3_nt: TGTGCCAGCAGGCCCTTTCGACAGGGGGACCAGCCCCAGCATTTT; cdr3_aa: CASRPFRQGDQPQHF
clone_size: NA; j_call: TRBJ1-3; d_call: TRBD1; v_call: TRBV9; cdr3_nt: TGTGCCAGCAGCGGACAGGACAGGGGGCATTCTGGAAACACCATATATTTT; cdr3_aa: CASSGQDRGHSGNTIYF
clone_size: NA; j_call: TRBJ1-1; d_call: NA; v_call: TRBV6-5; cdr3_nt: TGTGCCAGCACTACGGGTGACACTGAAGCTTTCTTT; cdr3_aa: CASTTGDTEAFF
clone_size: NA; j_call: TRBJ2-1; d_call: TRBD2; v_call: TRBV3-1/TRBV3-2; cdr3_nt: TGTGCCAGCAGCCCCTCCCGGGGGTCTAGCGGGAGGCCCTCCTACAATGAGCAGTTCTTC; cdr3_aa: CASSPSRGSSGRPSYNEQFF
clone_size: NA; j_call: TRBJ2-5; d_call: NA; v_call: TRBV29-1; cdr3_nt: TGCAGCGTTGATAAGGGGGAAGAGACCCAGTACTTC; cdr3_aa: CSVDKGEETQYF
clone_size: NA; j_call: TRBJ1-1; d_call: NA; v_call: TRBV10-3; cdr3_nt: TGTGCCATCAGTGGCGGGGGCCCGAACACTGAAGCTTTCTTT; cdr3_aa: CAISGGGPNTEAFF
clone_size: NA; j_call: TRBJ1-2; d_call: TRBD1; v_call: TRBV5-6; cdr3_nt: TGTGCCAGCAGCCTGACAGGGCACGGCTACACCTTC; cdr3_aa: CASSLTGHGYTF
clone_size: NA; j_call: TRBJ2-2; d_call: TRBD2; v_call: TRBV5-4; cdr3_nt: TGTGCCAGCAGCCCGCCTACTAGCGGGGGGGCCGCCGGGGAGCTGTTTTTT; cdr3_aa: CASSPPTSGGAAGELFF
clone_size: NA; j_call: TRBJ1-6; d_call: TRBD1; v_call: TRBV6-6; cdr3_nt: TGTGCCAGCAGTTACAGGGACAGGGTTAATTCACCCCTCCACTTT; cdr3_aa: CASSYRDRVNSPLHF
clone_size: NA; j_call: TRBJ1-4; d_call: NA; v_call: TRBV9; cdr3_nt: TGTGCCAGCAGCGCCCGAGAAGGGGTTAATGAAAAACTGTTTTTT; cdr3_aa: CASSAREGVNEKLFF
clone_size: NA; j_call: TRBJ2-1; d_call: NA; v_call: TRBV3-1/TRBV3-2; cdr3_nt: TGTGCCAGCAGCCAAGGAGGCGGTAGGGGATATGAGCAGTTCTTC; cdr3_aa: CASSQGGGRGYEQFF
clone_size: few; j_call: TRBJ1-1; d_call: TRBD1; v_call: TRBV6-5; cdr3_nt: TGTGCCACGACAGGGGTCGGCACTGAAGCTTTCTTT; cdr3_aa: CATTGVGTEAFF
clone_size: NA; j_call: TRBJ1-5; d_call: TRBD1; v_call: TRBV28; cdr3_nt: TGTGCCAGCAGAATCCGGGACAGTGTTCAGCCCCAGCATTTT; cdr3_aa: CASRIRDSVQPQHF
clone_size: once; j_call: TRBJ2-1; d_call: NA; v_call: TRBV5-8; cdr3_nt: TGTGCCAGCAGCTTGTGGCAGGGAACCTACAATGAGCAGTTCTTC; cdr3_aa: CASSLWQGTYNEQFF
clone_size: few; j_call: TRBJ1-1; d_call: NA; v_call: TRBV27; cdr3_nt: TGTGCCAGCAAATCATCACAGGCGAGGAACACTGAAGCTTTCTTT; cdr3_aa: CASKSSQARNTEAFF
clone_size: few; j_call: TRBJ1-2; d_call: NA; v_call: TRBV4-2; cdr3_nt: TGTGCCAGCAGCCAGTCGGGTCTCACTATAGGGGACTATGGCTACACCTTC; cdr3_aa: CASSQSGLTIGDYGYTF